The TCR beta chain described here comes from a study of T cells after yellow fever vaccination. By 5'RACE template switching, TCR cDNA was produced, with a universal primer site and UMIs added in the process. Each CDR3 protein gets one entry after TCRdb re-called the 5' RACE reads with MiXCR. The sample includes 300,000 to 400,000 distinct CDR3 sequences, 12% of them seen just once. Points on this clonotype: As yet, its antigen is unknown.

This CDR3 is built from 14 residues. V dropped 3 bases and J dropped 0 bases, with 8 bases sitting between them. Germline V gives CDR1 GTSNPN, CDR2 SVGIG (reference sequence). Study-level results: One caveat is that FACS-sorted repertoires could contain abundant clonotypes contaminating from the bulk population. Peaking on day 5 versus 15, the secondary response was faster but weaker.

Specimen: CD4+ T cells sorted from PBMCs, collected 15 days after the yellow fever booster vaccination. This TCR came from a young man who received the YFV17D yellow fever vaccine. The chain joins TRBV30 to TRBJ1-4, with D hard to call. CDR3 bases: TGTGCCTGGAGGGGCCAAGCAACTAATGAAAAACTGTTTTTT. The encoded protein is CAWRGQATNEKLFF.